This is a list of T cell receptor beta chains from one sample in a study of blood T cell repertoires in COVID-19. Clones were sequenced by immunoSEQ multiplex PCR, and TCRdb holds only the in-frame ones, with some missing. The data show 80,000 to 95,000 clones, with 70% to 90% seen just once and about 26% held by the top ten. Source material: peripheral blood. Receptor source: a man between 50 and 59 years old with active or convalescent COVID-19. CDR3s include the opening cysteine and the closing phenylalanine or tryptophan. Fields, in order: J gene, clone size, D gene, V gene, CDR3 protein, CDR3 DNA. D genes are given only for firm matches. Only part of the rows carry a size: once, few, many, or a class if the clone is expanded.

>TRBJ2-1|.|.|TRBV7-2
CASSPPGVMPNNEQFF
TGTGCCAGCAGCCCCCCCGGGGTAATGCCTAACAATGAGCAGTTCTTC
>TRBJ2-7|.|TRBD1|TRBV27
CASSSRDRVHEQYF
TGTGCCAGCAGTTCCCGGGACAGGGTTCACGAGCAGTACTTC
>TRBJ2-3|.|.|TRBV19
CASSITGSDTQYF
TGTGCCAGTAGTATAACAGGGTCAGATACGCAGTATTTT
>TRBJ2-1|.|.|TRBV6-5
CASSPRSSAEQFF
TGTGCCAGCAGCCCCCGAAGTAGCGCTGAGCAGTTCTTC
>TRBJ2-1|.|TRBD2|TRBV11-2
CASSLDSGLAGHPYNEQFF
TGTGCCAGCAGCTTAGATTCCGGACTAGCGGGTCACCCCTACAATGAGCAGTTCTTC
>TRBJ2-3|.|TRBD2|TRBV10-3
CAIRLADTDTQYF
TGTGCCATCAGACTAGCGGACACAGATACGCAGTATTTT
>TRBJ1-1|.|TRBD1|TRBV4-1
CASSQEDRGNTEAFF
TGCGCCAGCAGCCAAGAGGACAGGGGGAACACTGAAGCTTTCTTT
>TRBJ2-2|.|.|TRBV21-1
CASSKAVGQNRDTGELFF
TGTGCCAGCAGCAAAGCAGTGGGACAAAACCGCGACACCGGGGAGCTGTTTTTT
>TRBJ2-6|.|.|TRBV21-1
CASSKGSYSDSGANVLTF
TGTGCCAGCAGCAAAGGGAGTTATTCGGACTCTGGGGCCAACGTCCTGACTTTC
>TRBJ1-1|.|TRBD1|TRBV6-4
CASRETGDTEAFF
TGTGCCAGCAGAGAAACAGGGGACACTGAAGCTTTCTTT
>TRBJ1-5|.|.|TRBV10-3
CAISDRGLGGQPQHF
TGTGCCATCAGTGATCGGGGCCTAGGGGGTCAGCCCCAGCATTTT
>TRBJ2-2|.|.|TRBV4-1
CASSQEAGVNTGELFF
TGCGCCAGCAGCCAAGAGGCAGGTGTGAACACCGGGGAGCTGTTTTTT
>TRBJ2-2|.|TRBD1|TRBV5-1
CASSFQTGEDTGELFF
TGCGCCAGCAGCTTCCAGACAGGGGAAGACACCGGGGAGCTGTTTTTT
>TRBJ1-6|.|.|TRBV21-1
CASSIGQPKYSPLHF
TGTGCCAGCAGCATAGGACAGCCAAAGTATTCACCCCTCCACTTT
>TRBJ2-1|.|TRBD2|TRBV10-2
CASRTSGGYNEQFF
TGCGCCAGCAGGACTAGCGGGGGGTACAATGAGCAGTTCTTC
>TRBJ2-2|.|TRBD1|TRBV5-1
CASSWRQGAGELFF
TGCGCCAGCAGCTGGCGACAGGGTGCCGGGGAGCTGTTTTTT
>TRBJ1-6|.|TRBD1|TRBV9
CASSVGTEYNSPLHF
TGTGCCAGCAGCGTTGGGACAGAATATAATTCACCCCTCCACTTT
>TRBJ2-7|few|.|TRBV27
CASSPRRTGDEQYF
TGTGCCAGCAGCCCTCGACGGACGGGGGACGAGCAGTACTTC
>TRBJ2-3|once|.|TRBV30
CACERGATDTQYF
TGTGCCTGCGAGCGTGGCGCCACAGATACGCAGTATTTT
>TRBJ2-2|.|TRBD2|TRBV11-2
CASSLEVTSLNTGELFF
TGTGCCAGCAGCTTAGAAGTGACTAGCCTAAACACCGGGGAGCTGTTTTTT
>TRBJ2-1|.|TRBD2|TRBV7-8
CASSLSLAGGYNEQFF
TGTGCCAGCAGCTTAAGTCTAGCGGGAGGTTACAATGAGCAGTTCTTC
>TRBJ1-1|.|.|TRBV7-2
CASSSGVLTEAFF
TGTGCCAGCAGCTCAGGGGTTCTAACTGAAGCTTTCTTT
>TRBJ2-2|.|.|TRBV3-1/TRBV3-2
CASSPLWGDQYTGELFF
TGTGCCAGCAGCCCCCTTTGGGGGGACCAATACACCGGGGAGCTGTTTTTT
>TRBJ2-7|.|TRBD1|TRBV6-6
CASSYEGQGGEQYF
TGTGCCAGCAGTTACGAGGGACAGGGTGGGGAGCAGTACTTC
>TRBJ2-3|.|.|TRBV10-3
CAIRSLRGTDTQYF
TGTGCCATCAGGAGCTTACGGGGCACAGATACGCAGTATTTT
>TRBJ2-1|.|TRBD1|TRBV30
CAASGQGALGQFF
TGTGCTGCATCGGGACAGGGGGCTCTGGGGCAGTTCTTC
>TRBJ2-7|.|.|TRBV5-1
CASSLKTGPNYEQYF
TGCGCCAGCAGCTTGAAGACAGGCCCCAATTACGAGCAGTACTTC
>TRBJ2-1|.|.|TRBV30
CAWSVNSKNNEQFF
TGTGCCTGGAGTGTAAACTCAAAAAACAATGAGCAGTTCTTC
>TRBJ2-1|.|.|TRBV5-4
CASSLGVGTQLYNEQFF
TGTGCCAGCAGCCTGGGGGTAGGGACACAACTTTACAATGAGCAGTTCTTC
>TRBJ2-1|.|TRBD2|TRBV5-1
CASIRTSGSYNEQFF
TGCGCCAGCATTAGGACTAGCGGGAGTTACAATGAGCAGTTCTTC
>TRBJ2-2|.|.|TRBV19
CASSDRISGTGELFF
TGTGCCAGTAGTGACCGGATCTCGGGGACCGGGGAGCTGTTTTTT
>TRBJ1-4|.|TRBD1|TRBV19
CASSNRDSGFF
TGTGCCAGTAGTAACCGGGACAGTGGCTTTTTT
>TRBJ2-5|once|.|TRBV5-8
CASSIIPPPQETQYF
TGTGCCAGCAGCATTATCCCCCCCCCGCAAGAGACCCAGTACTTC
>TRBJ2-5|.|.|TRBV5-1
CASSLGQRGETQYF
TGCGCCAGCAGCTTGGGGCAGCGCGGAGAGACCCAGTACTTC
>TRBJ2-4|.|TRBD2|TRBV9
CASSDGGLAGAVENIQYF
TGTGCCAGCAGCGACGGGGGACTAGCGGGAGCGGTGGAAAACATTCAGTACTTC
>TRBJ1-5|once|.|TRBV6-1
CASSDLAVRNQPQHF
TGTGCCAGCAGTGACCTCGCGGTTCGCAATCAGCCCCAGCATTTT
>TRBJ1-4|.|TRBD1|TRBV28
CASSLEGGGEKLFF
TGTGCCAGCAGTTTAGAAGGGGGCGGTGAAAAACTGTTTTTT
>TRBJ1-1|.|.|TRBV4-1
CASSQGRELQGTGKNTEAFF
TGCGCCAGCAGCCAAGGGAGGGAGCTGCAAGGGACTGGCAAGAACACTGAAGCTTTCTTT
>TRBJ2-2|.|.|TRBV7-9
CASTLSATGELFF
TGTGCCAGCACCCTATCAGCGACCGGGGAGCTGTTTTTT
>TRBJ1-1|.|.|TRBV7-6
CASSGGAEAFF
TGTGCCAGCAGCGGGGGGGCTGAAGCTTTCTTT
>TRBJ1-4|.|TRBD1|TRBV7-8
CASSLAARDSFLSREKLFF
TGTGCCAGCAGCTTAGCGGCTCGGGACAGCTTTCTGTCGAGAGAAAAACTGTTTTTT
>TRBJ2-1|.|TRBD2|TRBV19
CASSIPREGRNEQFF
TGTGCCAGTAGTATCCCCAGGGAGGGTAGAAATGAGCAGTTCTTC
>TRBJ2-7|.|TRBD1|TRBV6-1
CASSEAWTGATYEQYF
TGTGCCAGCAGTGAAGCGTGGACAGGAGCAACCTACGAGCAGTACTTC
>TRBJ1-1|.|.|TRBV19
CASSIPAGERAFF
TGTGCCAGTAGTATCCCAGCGGGAGAGAGGGCTTTCTTT
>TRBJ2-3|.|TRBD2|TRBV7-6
CASSSALAGELADTQYF
TGTGCCAGCAGCTCTGCTCTAGCGGGGGAATTGGCAGATACGCAGTATTTT